The 13 T cell receptor beta chains in this list originate from one sample, sequenced in a study of long-term antiretroviral therapy in people with HIV (dated by TCRdb to 2021 to 2024). Sequencing of the TRB variable region was done with the immunoSEQ hsTCRB v3.0 assay at survey level resolution. Drawn from immuneACCESS, this table holds only the in-frame rearrangements with V and J called that TCRdb kept. Clones are partly lost; checked studies trace under half to an unresolved V gene and leave the rest unexplained. This sample is represented by some 29,000 clones; about 98% of them were singletons. In total, the top ten clones hold approximately 2% of the sample. Source: unsorted PBMCs, taken 7.6 years after starting antiretroviral therapy. The receptors come from a man aged 30 to 45 with HIV.

The chain couples TRBV18 to TRBJ2-7; 10 positions agree with TRBD1. The CDR3 is 16 amino acids. CDR1 KGHSH and CDR2 LQKENI come from the germline V gene. With 3 bases clipped from V and 5 bases from J, the junction kept 10 bases outside the gene matches. The CDR3 is CASSPSFDRGRNEQYF. CDR3 in DNA: TGTGCCAGCTCACCTAGTTTTGACAGGGGGCGGAACGAGCAGTACTTC.

This sequence joins TRBV7-2 and TRBJ1-1; D is undetermined. CDR3 length: 13 residues. With 5 bases removed from V and 1 base from J, the gap between germline ends came to 8 bases. CDR1 is SGHTA and CDR2 is FQGNSA in the germline V gene. CDR3 coding DNA: TGTGCCAGCAGCCCCCATGGGAACACTGAAGCTTTCTTT. Amino acid sequence: CASSPHGNTEAFF.

The J gene is TRBJ2-6, the V gene TRBV6-1; D gene ambiguous. This CDR3 has 14 residues. CDR1 is MNHNS, CDR2 SASEGT, per germline. The ends were cut back, 8 bases at V and 2 bases at J, with 10 bases in the middle. The CDR3 reads CASRVRAGANVLTF. The CDR3, as DNA: TGTGCCAGCCGCGTACGAGCTGGGGCCAACGTCCTGACTTTC.

V is TRBV6-1 and J is TRBJ2-5, with D unresolved. This CDR3 has 11 residues. Germline V lookup: CDR1 MNHNS, CDR2 SASEGT. V was shortened by 6 bases and J by 2 bases, with 4 bases between the two germline ends. CDR3 coding DNA: TGTGCCAGCAGCATACAAGAGACCCAGTACTTC. Its protein is CASSIQETQYF.

The CDR3 nucleotides are TGTGCCAGCAGCGTAGAGGGTCTTAGCACAGATACGCAGTATTTT. Amino acid sequence: CASSVEGLSTDTQYF. This chain connects TRBV9 to TRBJ2-3; D not resolved. Germline V lookup: CDR1 SGDLS, CDR2 YYNGEE. This CDR3 region has 15 residues. V was trimmed by 0 bases and J by 0 bases, leaving 8 bases between them.

The chain links TRBV9 to TRBJ2-1, with 9 bases fitting TRBD1. Germline trimming cut 4 bases from V and 7 bases from J; bases unmatched to any gene: 12. CDR3 length: 16 residues. The germline V gene encodes CDR1 SGDLS and CDR2 YYNGEE. The DNA for the CDR3 is TGTGCCAGCAGCTCCTTGGGGACAGGGAGGATAAATGAGCAGTTCTTC. Protein sequence: CASSSLGTGRINEQFF.

Concerning this clone: One end of the junction is discordant with germline, which a read error may explain. The chain is built from TRBV10-3 and TRBJ1-2, with TRBD1 matching 11 bases. Germline CDR1 reads ENHRY; CDR2 reads SYGVKD. CDR3 size: 13 residues. As DNA, the CDR3 is TGTGCCATCAGCCCCCGGGACAGGGGGACTCCCGCCTTC. Its translation: CAISPRDRGTPAF.

This sequence joins TRBV5-6 and TRBJ2-7, with 10 bases that match TRBD1. The trim removed 1 base at V and 4 bases at J, leaving 5 bases unmatched. This CDR3 has 15 residues. Germline V gives CDR1 SGHDT, CDR2 YYEEEE. CDR3 nucleotide sequence: TGTGCCAGCAGCTTGAGGCAGGGACAGGGGTACGAGCAGTACTTC. Translated, it gives CASSLRQGQGYEQYF. Full variable domain (missing parts from reference TRBV5-6 and TRBJ2-7): DAGVTQSPTHLIKTRGQQVTLRCSPKSGHDTVSWYQQALGQGPQFIFQYYEEEERQRGNFPDRFSGHQFPNYSSELNVNALLLGDSALYLCASSLRQGQGYEQYFGPGTRLTVT.

The CDR3 sequence: CASSSIGRSVGELFF. CDR3 bases: TGTGCCAGCAGCTCGATCGGTCGGTCGGTCGGGGAGCTGTTTTTT. V usage is TRBV5-4 and J usage is TRBJ2-2; D call uncertain. V lost 3 bases, J lost 7 bases, and 16 bases lay in between. Germline loops: CDR1 SGHNT, CDR2 YYREEE (reference sequence). CDR3 length: 15 amino acids.

The chain combines TRBV7-6 with TRBJ2-3; the match to TRBD2 covers 8 bases. After removal of 4 bases from V and 6 bases from J, the junction contained 6 bases not matched to a gene. CDR1 and CDR2 (germline): SGHVS, FNYEAQ. This CDR3 has 14 amino acids. The CDR3 DNA is TGTGCCAGCAGCTATGGGGTAGCGGGGGATACGCAGTATTTT. It encodes CASSYGVAGDTQYF.

This clone showed up just once. The rearrangement links TRBV7-2 to TRBJ2-7; possible D gene TRBD2, 5 bases. The CDR3 length is 14 residues. Trimming removed 2 bases from V and 3 bases from J, with 11 bases in between. Germline CDR1 reads SGHTA; CDR2 reads FQGNSA. CDR3 nucleotides: TGTGCCAGCAGCTTATGGAGGCAGCGCTACGAGCAGTACTTC. Translating gives CASSLWRQRYEQYF.

V and J are TRBV7-9 and TRBJ2-2; no clear D gene. The CDR3 covers 15 residues. Germline CDR1 SEHNR, CDR2 FQNEAQ (reference sequence). The ends were cut back, 2 bases at V and 4 bases at J, with 11 bases in the middle. CDR3 in amino acids: CASSLRGETTGELFF. Written as DNA, the CDR3 is TGTGCCAGCAGCTTACGAGGTGAAACCACCGGGGAGCTGTTTTTT. Complete variable domain (other parts from reference TRBV7-9 and TRBJ2-2): DTGVSQNPRHKITKRGQNVTFRCDPISEHNRLYWYRQTLGQGPEFLTYFQNEAQLEKSRLLSDRFSAERPKGSFSTLEIQRTEQGDSAMYLCASSLRGETTGELFFGEGSRLTVL.

This chain connects TRBV25-1 to TRBJ1-3, with D unresolved. Deletions cut 8 bases from V and 0 bases from J, with 5 bases between. Per the germline V gene, CDR1 is MGHDK and CDR2 is SYGVNS. This CDR3 comprises 12 residues. The CDR3 here is CASCLSGNTIYF. The CDR3, as DNA: TGTGCCAGCTGTCTCTCTGGAAACACCATATATTTT.